These 6 T cell receptor beta chains were sequenced from one sample in a study of T-cell reconstitution after alpha-beta-depleted transplantation in children. Molecular barcoding with unique molecular identifiers was used for the TCRbeta library. TCRdb re-derived calls from the PCR reads in MiXCR, one entry per CDR3 protein. The sample shows approximately 490,000 distinct CDR3 sequences, roughly an eighth of them seen only once. The specimen comprised PBMCs from the stem cell graft donor, sampled from the stem cell graft. These receptors were taken from a human donor who donated a stem cell graft to a child with combined immunodeficiency.

This clonotype has only a few counts. V usage is TRBV10-3 and J usage is TRBJ2-5, with 10 positions matching TRBD1. Unmatched junction bases numbered 7, after V lost 4 bases and J lost 5 bases. Germline V gives CDR1 ENHRY, CDR2 SYGVKD. The CDR3 extends over 15 amino acids. This CDR3 reads CAISVGQGMWETQYF. DNA of the CDR3: TGTGCCATCAGTGTGGGACAGGGGATGTGGGAGACCCAGTACTTC.

This clonotype has a handful of counts. The chain carries TRBV12-3 or TRBV12-4 and TRBJ1-1, with 8 bases aligning to TRBD1. This CDR3 is 15 amino acids long. V lost 5 bases, J lost 6 bases, and 11 bases stayed unmatched. The CDR3 DNA follows: TGTGCCAGCAGTCTGACAGGGGAGAGGTCGCCTGAAGCTTTCTTT. Protein sequence: CASSLTGERSPEAFF.

This clonotype occurred a few times. The chain carries TRBV12-3 or TRBV12-4 and TRBJ1-2, with 12 bases aligning to TRBD1. V trimming: 5 bases; J trimming: 4 bases; junction bases outside the gene matches: 5. The CDR3 consists of 15 residues. The CDR3 coding sequence is TGTGCCAGCAGTCAGGGACAGGGGGCGAGCTATGGCTACACCTTC. As protein: CASSQGQGASYGYTF.

This chain joins TRBV27 and TRBJ2-7; D unresolved. This CDR3 has 13 residues. Between the trimmed V and J ends, which lost 7 bases and 1 base, there was a span of 11 bases. Germline values: CDR1 MNHEY, CDR2 SMNVEV (reference sequence). The CDR3 here is CASTGLGSYEQYF. In nucleotides, the CDR3 is TGTGCCAGCACCGGGTTGGGTTCCTACGAGCAGTACTTC.

This clonotype was seen a few times. The chain employs TRBV9 and TRBJ2-3; D not resolved. This CDR3 comprises 12 residues. The V gene's germline CDR1 is SGDLS and CDR2 YYNGEE. V dropped 4 bases and J dropped 2 bases, with 5 bases sitting between them. The CDR3 protein is CASSYNTDTQYF. The CDR3 coding sequence is TGTGCCAGCAGCTATAACACAGATACGCAGTATTTT. The variable domain in full, with the rest retrieved from reference TRBV9 and TRBJ2-3, is DSGVTQTPKHLITATGQRVTLRCSPRSGDLSVYWYQQSLDQGLQFLIQYYNGEERAKGNILERFSAQQFPDLHSELNLSSLELGDSALYFCASSYNTDTQYFGPGTRLTVL.

The rearrangement uses TRBV7-3 and TRBJ2-5; 11 nucleotides match TRBD2. The V segment lost 2 bases and the J segment 0 bases; nucleotides outside the gene matches: 5. Germline values: CDR1 SGHTA, CDR2 FQGTGA. The CDR3 extends over 17 amino acids. The CDR3 DNA is TGTGCCAGCAGCTTATCCTTAGCGGGAGGGAACCAAGAGACCCAGTACTTC. It encodes CASSLSLAGGNQETQYF. The whole variable domain, remainder taken from reference TRBV7-3 and TRBJ2-5, is GAGVSQTPSNKVTEKGKYVELRCDPISGHTALYWYRQSLGQGPEFLIYFQGTGAADDSGLPNDRFFAVRPEGSVSTLKIQRTERGDSAVYLCASSLSLAGGNQETQYFGPGTRLLVL.